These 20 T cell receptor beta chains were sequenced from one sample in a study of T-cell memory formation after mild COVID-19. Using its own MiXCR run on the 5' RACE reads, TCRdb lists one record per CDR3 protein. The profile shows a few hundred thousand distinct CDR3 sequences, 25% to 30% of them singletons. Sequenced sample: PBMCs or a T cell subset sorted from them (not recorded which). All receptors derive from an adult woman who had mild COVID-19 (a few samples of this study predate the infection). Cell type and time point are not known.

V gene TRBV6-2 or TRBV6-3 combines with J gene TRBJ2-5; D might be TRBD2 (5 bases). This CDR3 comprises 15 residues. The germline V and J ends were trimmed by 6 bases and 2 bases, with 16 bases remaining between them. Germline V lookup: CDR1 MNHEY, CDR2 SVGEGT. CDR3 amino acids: CASRGEAVIQETQYF. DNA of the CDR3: TGTGCCAGCAGAGGCGAAGCGGTGATACAAGAGACCCAGTACTTC.

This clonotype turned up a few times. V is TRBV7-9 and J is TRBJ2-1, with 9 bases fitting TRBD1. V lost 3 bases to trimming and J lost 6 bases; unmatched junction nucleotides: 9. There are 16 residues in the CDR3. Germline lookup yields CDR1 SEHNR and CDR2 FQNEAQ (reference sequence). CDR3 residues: CASSLIGTGTRNEQFF. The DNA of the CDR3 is TGTGCCAGCAGCTTGATCGGGACAGGGACGCGCAATGAGCAGTTCTTC.

The CDR3 is CASSTGGGQNYGYTF. In nucleotides, the CDR3 is TGTGCCAGTAGTACCGGCGGGGGTCAGAACTATGGCTACACCTTC. This rearrangement joins TRBV19 to TRBJ1-2; D possibly corresponds to TRBD1 (5 bases). CDR1 and CDR2 from the germline V gene are LNHDA and SQIVND (reference sequence). V lost 4 bases and J lost 2, with 14 bases in between. The CDR3 contains 15 residues.

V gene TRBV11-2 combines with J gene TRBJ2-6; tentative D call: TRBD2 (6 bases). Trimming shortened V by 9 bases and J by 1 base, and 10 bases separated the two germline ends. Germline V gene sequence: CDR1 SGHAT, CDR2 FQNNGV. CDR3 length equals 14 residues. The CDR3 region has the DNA TGTGCCAGTAACCGGGGGTCTGGGGCCAACGTCCTGACTTTC. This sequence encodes CASNRGSGANVLTF.

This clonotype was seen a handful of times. The DNA for the CDR3 is TGTGCCAGCAGCGATGCTCGGGTCTCAAAAGAGACCCAGTACTTC. Translating it yields CASSDARVSKETQYF. V usage is TRBV5-4 and J usage is TRBJ2-5; no definite D call. V lost 4 bases to trimming and J lost 3 bases, with 16 bases between them. The germline gives CDR1 SGHNT, CDR2 YYREEE (reference sequence). CDR3 size: 15 residues.

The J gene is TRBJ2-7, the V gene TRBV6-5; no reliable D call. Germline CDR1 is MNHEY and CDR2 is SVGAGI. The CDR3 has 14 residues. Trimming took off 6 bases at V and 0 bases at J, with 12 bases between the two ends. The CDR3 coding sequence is TGTGCCAGCAGCGACAAGGGTAGCTCCTACGAGCAGTACTTC. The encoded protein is CASSDKGSSYEQYF.

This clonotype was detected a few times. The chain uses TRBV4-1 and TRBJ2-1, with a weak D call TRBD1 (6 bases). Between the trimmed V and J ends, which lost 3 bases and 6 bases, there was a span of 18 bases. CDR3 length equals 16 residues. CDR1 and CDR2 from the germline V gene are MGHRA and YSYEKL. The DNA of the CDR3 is TGCGCCAGCAGCCAGATAACCGGGACATTGATCAATGAGCAGTTCTTC. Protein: CASSQITGTLINEQFF.

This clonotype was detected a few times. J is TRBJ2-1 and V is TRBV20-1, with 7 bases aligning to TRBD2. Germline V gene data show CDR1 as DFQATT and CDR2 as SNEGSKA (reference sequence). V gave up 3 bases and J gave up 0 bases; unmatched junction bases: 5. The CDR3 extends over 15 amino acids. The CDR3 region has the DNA TGCAGTGCTAGGATTCTAGCGGTCTCCTACAATGAGCAGTTCTTC. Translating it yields CSARILAVSYNEQFF.

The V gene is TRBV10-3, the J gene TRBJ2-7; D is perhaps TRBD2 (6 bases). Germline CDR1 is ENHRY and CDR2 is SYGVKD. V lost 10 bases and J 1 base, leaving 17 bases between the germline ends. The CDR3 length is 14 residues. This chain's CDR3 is CATHSGETSYEQYF. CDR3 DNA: TGTGCCACCCATTCGGGGGAGACTTCCTACGAGCAGTACTTC.

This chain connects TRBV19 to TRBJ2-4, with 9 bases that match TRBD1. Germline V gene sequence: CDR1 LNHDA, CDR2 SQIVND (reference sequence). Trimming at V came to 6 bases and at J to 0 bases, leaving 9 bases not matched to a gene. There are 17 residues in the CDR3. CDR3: CASRPGTGTLAKNIQYF. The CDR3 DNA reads TGTGCCAGTAGACCTGGGACAGGGACCTTAGCCAAAAACATTCAGTACTTC.

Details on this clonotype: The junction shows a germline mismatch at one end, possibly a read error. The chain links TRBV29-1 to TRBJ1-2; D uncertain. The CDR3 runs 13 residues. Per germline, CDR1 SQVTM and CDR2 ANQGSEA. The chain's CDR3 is CSIEAVQNYGYTF. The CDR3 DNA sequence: TGCAGCATTGAGGCAGTGCAAAACTATGGCTACACCTTC.

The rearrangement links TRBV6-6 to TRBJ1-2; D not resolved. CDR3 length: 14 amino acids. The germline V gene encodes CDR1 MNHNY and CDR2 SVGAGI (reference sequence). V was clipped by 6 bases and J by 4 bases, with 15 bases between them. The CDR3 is CASSSGGRRYGYTF. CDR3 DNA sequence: TGTGCCAGCAGCTCTGGTGGGAGACGCTATGGCTACACCTTC.

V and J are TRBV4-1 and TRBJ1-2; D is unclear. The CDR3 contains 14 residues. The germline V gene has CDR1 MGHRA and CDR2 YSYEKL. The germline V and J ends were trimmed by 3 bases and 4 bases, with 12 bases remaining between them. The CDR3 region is CASSQSRGPYGYTF. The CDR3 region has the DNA TGCGCCAGCAGCCAGTCTCGCGGACCCTATGGCTACACCTTC.

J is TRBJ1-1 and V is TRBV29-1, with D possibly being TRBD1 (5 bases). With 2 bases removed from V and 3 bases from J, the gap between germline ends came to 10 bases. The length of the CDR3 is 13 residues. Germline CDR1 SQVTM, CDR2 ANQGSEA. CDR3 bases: TGCAGCGTTGAACCCAGGGTGGACACTGAAGCTTTCTTT. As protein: CSVEPRVDTEAFF.

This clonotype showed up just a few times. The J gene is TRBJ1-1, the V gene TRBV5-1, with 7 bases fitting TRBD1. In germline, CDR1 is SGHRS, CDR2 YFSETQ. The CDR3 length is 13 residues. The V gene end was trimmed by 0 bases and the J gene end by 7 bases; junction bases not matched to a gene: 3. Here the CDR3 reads CASSLAGGLEAFF. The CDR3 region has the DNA TGCGCCAGCAGCTTGGCAGGGGGGCTTGAAGCTTTCTTT.

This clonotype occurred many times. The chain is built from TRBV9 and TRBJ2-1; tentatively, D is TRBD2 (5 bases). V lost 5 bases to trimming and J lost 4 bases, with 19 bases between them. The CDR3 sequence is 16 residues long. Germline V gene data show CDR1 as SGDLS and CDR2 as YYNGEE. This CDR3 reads CASSPLSASSYNEQFF. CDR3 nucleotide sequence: TGTGCCAGCAGTCCTTTGTCGGCTAGCTCGTACAATGAGCAGTTCTTC.

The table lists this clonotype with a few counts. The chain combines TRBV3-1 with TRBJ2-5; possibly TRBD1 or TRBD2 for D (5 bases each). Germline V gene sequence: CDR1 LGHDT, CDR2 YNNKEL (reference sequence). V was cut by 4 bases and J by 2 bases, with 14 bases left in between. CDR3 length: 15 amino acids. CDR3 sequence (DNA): TGTGCCAGCAGCCGCCCGGCAGGGAGACAAGAGACCCAGTACTTC. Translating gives CASSRPAGRQETQYF.

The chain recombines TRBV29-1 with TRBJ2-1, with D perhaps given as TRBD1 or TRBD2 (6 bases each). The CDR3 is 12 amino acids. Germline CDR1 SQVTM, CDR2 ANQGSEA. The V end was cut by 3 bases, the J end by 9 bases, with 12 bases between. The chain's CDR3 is CSVEGAGIEQFF. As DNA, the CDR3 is TGCAGCGTTGAGGGGGCGGGAATTGAGCAGTTCTTC.

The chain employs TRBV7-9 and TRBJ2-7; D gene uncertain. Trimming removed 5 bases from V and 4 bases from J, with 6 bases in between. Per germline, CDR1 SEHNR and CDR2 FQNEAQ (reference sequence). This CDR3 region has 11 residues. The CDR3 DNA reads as TGTGCCAGCAGCCCCCAATACGAGCAGTACTTC. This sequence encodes CASSPQYEQYF.

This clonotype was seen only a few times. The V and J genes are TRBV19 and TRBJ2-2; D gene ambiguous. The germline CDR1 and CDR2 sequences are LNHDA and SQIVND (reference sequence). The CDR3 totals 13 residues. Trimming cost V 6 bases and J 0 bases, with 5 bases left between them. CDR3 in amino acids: CASRTTNTGELFF. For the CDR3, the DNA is TGTGCCAGTAGGACCACGAACACCGGGGAGCTGTTTTTT.